The present entry profiles one TCR beta chain with its context. The antigen is undetermined. Generated by immunoSEQ multiplex PCR, the TCRdb table keeps only in-frame clones and is missing some. The sample lists about 6,000 clones, roughly 84% occurring once. The data originate from a study of T cells in lung cancer brain metastases. Study outcomes and limitations: Most clones were lesion-specific, with limited overlap between paired lesions (Morisita around 0.25).

In germline, CDR1 is SGHRS, CDR2 YFSETQ. Trimming took 4 bases from V and 13 from J, leaving 21 bases between them. The CDR3 runs 15 residues. The sequence derives from a man between 45 and 60 years old with non-small cell lung cancer that had spread to the brain. The sample comprised tumor tissue from a brain metastasis. This rearrangement joins TRBV5-1 to TRBJ1-6; weak D call: TRBD1 (6 bases). CDR3 amino acids: CASSPQVTGTSPLHF. CDR3 coding DNA: TGCGCCAGCAGCCCCCAAGTAACAGGGACTAGCCCCCTCCACTTT.